The clone carrying this T cell receptor (beta chain) was detected ten times or more. Its antigen is unknown. Germline values: CDR1 SGHRS, CDR2 YFSETQ. The CDR3 sequence is 18 residues long. The V gene end was trimmed by 4 bases and the J gene end by 9 bases; junction bases not matched to a gene: 19. This entry belongs to a study of T cells after yellow fever vaccination. Points from the study as a whole: Although most clonotypes did not, a small share appeared in both CD4 and CD8 compartments. Booster samples showed a return of most primary-vaccination clones (roughly 95% CD4, roughly 85% CD8).

It was through 5'RACE template switching that TCR cDNA was made, with a universal primer site and UMIs added. TCRdb re-analysed the 5' RACE reads in MiXCR, keeping a single row per CDR3 protein. The table lists around 140,000 distinct CDR3 sequences, approximately 7.7% of them singletons, with about 0.73% in the top ten. Material: CD4+ T cells sorted from PBMCs, obtained 5 days after the yellow fever booster vaccination. This sequence joins TRBV5-1 and TRBJ2-1; 10 bases align to TRBD2. This receptor was obtained from a man under 40 who received the YFV17D yellow fever vaccine. This CDR3 reads CASSRGGLSGRPPGEQFF. CDR3 coding DNA: TGCGCCAGCAGCAGGGGGGGTCTTAGCGGGAGGCCCCCGGGTGAGCAGTTCTTC.